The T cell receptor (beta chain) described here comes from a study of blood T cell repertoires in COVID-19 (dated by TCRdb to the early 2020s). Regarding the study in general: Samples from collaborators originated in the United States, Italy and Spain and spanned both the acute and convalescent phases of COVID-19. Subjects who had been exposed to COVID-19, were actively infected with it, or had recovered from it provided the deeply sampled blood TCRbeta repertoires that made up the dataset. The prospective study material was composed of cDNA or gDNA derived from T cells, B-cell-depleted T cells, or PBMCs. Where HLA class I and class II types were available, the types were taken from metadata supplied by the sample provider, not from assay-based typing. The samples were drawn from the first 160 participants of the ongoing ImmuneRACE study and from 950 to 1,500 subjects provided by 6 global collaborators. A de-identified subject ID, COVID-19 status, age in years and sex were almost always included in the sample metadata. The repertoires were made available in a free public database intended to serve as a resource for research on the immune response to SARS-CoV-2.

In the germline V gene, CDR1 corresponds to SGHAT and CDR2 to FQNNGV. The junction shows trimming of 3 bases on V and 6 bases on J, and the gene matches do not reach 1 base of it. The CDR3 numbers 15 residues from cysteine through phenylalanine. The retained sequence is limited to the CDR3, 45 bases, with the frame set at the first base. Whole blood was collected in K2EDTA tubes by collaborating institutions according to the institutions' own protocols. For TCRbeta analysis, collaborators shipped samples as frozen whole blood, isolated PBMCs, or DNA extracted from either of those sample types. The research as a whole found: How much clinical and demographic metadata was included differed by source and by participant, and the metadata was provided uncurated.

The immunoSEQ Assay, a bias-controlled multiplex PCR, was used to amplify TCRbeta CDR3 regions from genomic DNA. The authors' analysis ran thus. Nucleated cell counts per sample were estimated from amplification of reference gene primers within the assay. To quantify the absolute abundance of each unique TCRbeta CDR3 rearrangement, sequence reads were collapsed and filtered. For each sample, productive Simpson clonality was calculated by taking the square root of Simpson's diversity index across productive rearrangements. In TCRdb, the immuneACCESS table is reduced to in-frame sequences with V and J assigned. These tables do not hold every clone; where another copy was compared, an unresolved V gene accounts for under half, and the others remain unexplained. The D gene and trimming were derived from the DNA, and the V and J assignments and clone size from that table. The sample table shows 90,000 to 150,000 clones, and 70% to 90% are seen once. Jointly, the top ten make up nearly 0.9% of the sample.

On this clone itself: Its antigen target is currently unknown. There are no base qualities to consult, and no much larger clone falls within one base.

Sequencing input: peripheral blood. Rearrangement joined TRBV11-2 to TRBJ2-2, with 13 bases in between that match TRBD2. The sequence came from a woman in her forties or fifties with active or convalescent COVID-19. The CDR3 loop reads CASSLGLAGPGELFF. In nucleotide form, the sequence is TGTGCCAGCAGCTTGGGACTAGCGGGACCCGGGGAGCTGTTTTTT.